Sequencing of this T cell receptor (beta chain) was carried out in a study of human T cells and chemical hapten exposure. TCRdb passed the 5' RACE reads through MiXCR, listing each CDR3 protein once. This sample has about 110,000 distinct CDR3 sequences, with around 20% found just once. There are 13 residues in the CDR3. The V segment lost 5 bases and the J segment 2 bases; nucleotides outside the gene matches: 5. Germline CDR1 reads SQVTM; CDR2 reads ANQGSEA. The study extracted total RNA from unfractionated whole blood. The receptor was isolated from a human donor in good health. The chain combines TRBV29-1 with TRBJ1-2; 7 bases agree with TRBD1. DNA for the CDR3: TGCAGCGTTCACGACAGGGCCAACTATGGCTACACCTTC. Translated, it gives CSVHDRANYGYTF. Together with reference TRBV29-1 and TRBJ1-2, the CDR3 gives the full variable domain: SAVISQKPSRDICQRGTSLTIQCQVDSQVTMMFWYRQQPGQSLTLIATANQGSEATYESGFVIDKFPISRPNLTFSTLTVSNMSPEDSSIYLCSVHDRANYGYTFGSGTRLTVV.